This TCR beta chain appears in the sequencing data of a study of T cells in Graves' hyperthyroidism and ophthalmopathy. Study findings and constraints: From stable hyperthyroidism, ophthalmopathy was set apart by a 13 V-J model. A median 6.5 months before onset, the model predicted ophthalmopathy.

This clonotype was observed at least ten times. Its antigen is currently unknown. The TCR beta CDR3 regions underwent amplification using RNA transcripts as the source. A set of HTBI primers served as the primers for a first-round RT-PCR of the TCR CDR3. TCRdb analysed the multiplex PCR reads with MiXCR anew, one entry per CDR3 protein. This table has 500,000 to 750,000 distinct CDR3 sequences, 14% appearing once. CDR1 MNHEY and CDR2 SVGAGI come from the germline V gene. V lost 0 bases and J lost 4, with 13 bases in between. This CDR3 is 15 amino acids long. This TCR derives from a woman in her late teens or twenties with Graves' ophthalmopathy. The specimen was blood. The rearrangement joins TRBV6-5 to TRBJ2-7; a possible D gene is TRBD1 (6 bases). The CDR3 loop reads CASSYSSRGGYEQYF. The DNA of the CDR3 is TGTGCCAGCAGTTACTCCTCCAGGGGTGGGTACGAGCAGTACTTC.